Following are 32 T cell receptor beta chains from one sample sequenced in a study of cytomegalovirus exposure and HLA in healthy donors. With 60 Vbeta and 13 Jbeta primers, the PCR was carried out. Clones were sequenced by immunoSEQ multiplex PCR, and TCRdb holds only the in-frame ones, with some missing. The sample records roughly 120,000 clones, over 75% being singletons. The sample comprised PBMCs. These receptor sequences come from a woman under 30 in good health and CMV-seronegative.

This clone was detected a few times. The CDR3 loop is CASSPQGSTKNIQYF. Here the CDR3 DNA reads TGTGCCAGCAGCCCACAGGGTTCCACCAAAAACATTCAGTACTTC. This rearrangement joins TRBV6-5 to TRBJ2-4, with a weak D call TRBD1 (6 bases). The CDR3 length is 15 residues. Trimming stripped 6 bases from V and 2 bases from J, with 14 bases between. From germline, CDR1 is MNHEY and CDR2 SVGAGI.

This rearrangement joins TRBV10-3 to TRBJ2-2; 7 bases align to TRBD1. J gave up 2 bases and V 0 bases, and 3 bases lay outside the gene matches. CDR3 length: 16 residues. Germline CDR1 ENHRY, CDR2 SYGVKD. The CDR3 coding sequence is TGTGCCATCAGTGAGTCTGGGACAGCAAACACCGGGGAGCTGTTTTTT. Encoded protein: CAISESGTANTGELFF.

In its sample, this clone was seen a few times. This rearrangement joins TRBV9 to TRBJ1-2, with D maybe TRBD1 (5 bases). Trimming took off 7 bases at V and 2 bases at J, with 9 bases between the two ends. There are 12 residues in the CDR3. CDR1 is SGDLS, CDR2 YYNGEE, per germline. CDR3 nucleotide sequence: TGTGCCAGCTCCAGGGTAAACTATGGCTACACCTTC. Protein product: CASSRVNYGYTF.

The gene calls are TRBV30 and TRBJ2-7, with 10 bases that match TRBD2. The germline gives CDR1 GTSNPN, CDR2 SVGIG (reference sequence). J was trimmed by 3 bases and V by 3 bases; bases with no gene match: 8. The length of the CDR3 is 15 residues. CDR3 protein: CAWRKGSGGVYEQYF. CDR3 DNA sequence: TGTGCCTGGAGGAAAGGGAGCGGGGGGGTCTACGAGCAGTACTTC.

V usage is TRBV11-2 and J usage is TRBJ1-5; D call uncertain. This CDR3 spans 13 amino acids. Trimming stripped 0 bases from V and 9 bases from J, with 9 bases between. Germline CDR1 is SGHAT and CDR2 is FQNNGV. The CDR3 coding sequence is TGTGCCAGCAGCTTAGACACCTCGGGGCCCCAGCATTTT. Translating gives CASSLDTSGPQHF.

This sequence joins TRBV11-2 and TRBJ2-7, with TRBD1 matching over 7 bases. Germline values: CDR1 SGHAT, CDR2 FQNNGV. This CDR3 region has 15 residues. Trimming at V came to 5 bases and at J to 5 bases, leaving 12 bases not matched to a gene. CDR3 DNA sequence: TGTGCCAGCAGCGAAGAGACAGGGATGATTCACGAGCAGTACTTC. Translation: CASSEETGMIHEQYF.

The chain employs TRBV28 and TRBJ1-2, with D perhaps matching TRBD1 (5 bases). V lost 2 bases and J 6 bases, leaving 13 bases between the germline ends. The CDR3 length is 14 residues. In germline, CDR1 is MDHEN, CDR2 SYDVKM. CDR3 coding DNA: TGTGCCAGCAGTTTAGCCGTCGGGGGTGATGGCTACACCTTC. Translating gives CASSLAVGGDGYTF.

V is TRBV6-5 and J is TRBJ1-1; no reliable D call. The germline V gene encodes CDR1 MNHEY and CDR2 SVGAGI. V was pared by 5 bases and J by 8 bases, with 15 bases between. The CDR3 extends over 13 amino acids. The DNA of the CDR3 is TGTGCCAGCAGTCTCCCCCTGGGAGGGGAAGCTTTCTTT. It encodes CASSLPLGGEAFF.

V usage is TRBV19 and J usage is TRBJ1-1, with D possibly TRBD1 on 5 matching bases. The germline V gene has CDR1 LNHDA and CDR2 SQIVND (reference sequence). The CDR3 covers 11 residues. Trimming took off 8 bases at V and 8 bases at J, with 12 bases between the two ends. In DNA, the CDR3 is TGTGCCAGTCATTTAGGGGCCGAAGCTTTCTTT. Translation: CASHLGAEAFF.

The chain uses TRBV5-1 and TRBJ1-1; D gene ambiguous. V gave up 0 bases and J gave up 6 bases, with 9 bases separating them. The germline gives CDR1 SGHRS, CDR2 YFSETQ. The CDR3 runs to 13 residues. The CDR3 region is CASSLVPGSEAFF. For the CDR3, the DNA is TGCGCCAGCAGCTTGGTTCCGGGATCTGAAGCTTTCTTT.

This chain links TRBV4-1 with TRBJ2-3, with 9 bases that match TRBD2. The CDR3 covers 17 residues. With 0 bases clipped from V and 4 bases from J, the junction kept 8 bases outside the gene matches. Germline CDR1 is MGHRA and CDR2 is YSYEKL. CDR3 in DNA: TGCGCCAGCAGCCAAGATTGGAGCGGGAGGTTCGCAGATACGCAGTATTTT. This gives the protein CASSQDWSGRFADTQYF.

This chain links TRBV6-1 with TRBJ2-5; D is possibly TRBD1 (6 bases). The J call may be mistaken, given a closer DNA end match to TRBJ2-7. This CDR3 has 16 amino acids. Germline values: CDR1 MNHNS, CDR2 SASEGT. CDR3 protein: CASSEARWTDSYEQYF. The DNA for the CDR3 is TGTGCCAGCAGTGAAGCCAGGTGGACAGACTCCTACGAGCAGTACTTC.

This chain connects TRBV6-1 to TRBJ1-2, with 9 bases matching TRBD1. Germline CDR1 reads MNHNS; CDR2 reads SASEGT. There are 15 residues in the CDR3. V was pared by 4 bases and J by 8 bases, with 11 bases of the junction left unmatched. The CDR3 nucleotides read TGTGCCAGCAGTGGTTCCGGGACAGGGACTCGAGGCTACACCTTC. Protein product: CASSGSGTGTRGYTF.

This clone has only a few counts. Relative to the germline gene, one junction end is altered; a read error may explain this. V and J are TRBV4-1 and TRBJ2-4; weak D call: TRBD2 (5 bases). Germline CDR1 reads MGHRA; CDR2 reads YSYEKL. This CDR3 contains 14 residues. The CDR3 sequence is CASSQVLAKNSQYF. The CDR3 DNA reads TGCGCCAGCAGCCAAGTTCTAGCCAAAAACAGTCAGTACTTC.

The rearrangement links TRBV6-1 to TRBJ1-5; D might be TRBD1 (6 bases). This CDR3 spans 14 amino acids. Deletions cut 6 bases from V and 3 bases from J, with 12 bases between. Germline CDR1 is MNHNS and CDR2 is SASEGT. The CDR3 loop reads CASRAGQTNQPQHF. The DNA of the CDR3 is TGTGCCAGCAGGGCCGGACAGACCAATCAGCCCCAGCATTTT.

This clone was seen a few times. The chain combines TRBV5-4 with TRBJ2-3; 11 bases match TRBD2. Germline V gene data show CDR1 as SGHNT and CDR2 as YYREEE (reference sequence). The CDR3 has 17 amino acids. The V and J ends lost 2 bases and 0 bases, in that order; junction bases with no gene match: 5. The DNA for the CDR3 is TGTGCCAGCAGCTTCCCCCCTAGCGGGGGGAGCACAGATACGCAGTATTTT. It yields the protein CASSFPPSGGSTDTQYF.

This chain uses TRBV11-2 with TRBJ2-1; the match to TRBD2 covers 7 bases. The trim removed 4 bases at V and 5 bases at J, leaving 11 bases unmatched. This CDR3 has 16 residues. Germline values: CDR1 SGHAT, CDR2 FQNNGV. The CDR3 DNA reads TGTGCCAGCAGCTATTCTAGGGCTAGCGGTAACAATGAGCAGTTCTTC. It specifies CASSYSRASGNNEQFF. Based on the CDR3 plus reference TRBV11-2 and TRBJ2-1, the full variable domain is EAGVAQSPRYKIIEKRQSVAFWCNPISGHATLYWYQQILGQGPKLLIQFQNNGVVDDSQLPKDRFSAERLKGVDSTLKIQPAKLEDSAVYLCASSYSRASGNNEQFFGPGTRLTVL.

This clone appeared a few times. The chain combines TRBV7-9 with TRBJ1-3; D ambiguous. The V gene lost 8 bases and the J gene lost 4 bases, with 18 bases spanning the gap. The CDR3 has 15 residues. Germline CDR1 is SEHNR and CDR2 is FQNEAQ (reference sequence). DNA for the CDR3: TGTGCCAGCTCCCCTCGCGGGAATTCGGGAAACACCATATATTTT. This sequence encodes CASSPRGNSGNTIYF. The whole variable domain, remainder taken from reference TRBV7-9 and TRBJ1-3, is DTGVSQNPRHKITKRGQNVTFRCDPISEHNRLYWYRQTLGQGPEFLTYFQNEAQLEKSRLLSDRFSAERPKGSFSTLEIQRTEQGDSAMYLCASSPRGNSGNTIYFGEGSWLTVV.

The rearrangement uses TRBV5-4 and TRBJ1-2; 9 bases fit TRBD1. Germline V gene sequence: CDR1 SGHNT, CDR2 YYREEE (reference sequence). This CDR3 has 15 residues. V lost 2 bases and J lost 8; bases outside the gene matches: 10. CDR3 amino acids: CASSLEGTGGWGYTF. CDR3 bases: TGTGCCAGCAGCTTAGAAGGAACAGGGGGCTGGGGCTACACCTTC.

This chain joins TRBV27 and TRBJ1-5, with TRBD1 matching over 8 bases. V gave up 8 bases and J gave up 0 bases; unmatched junction bases: 12. The CDR3 covers 17 residues. The V gene's germline CDR1 is MNHEY and CDR2 SMNVEV (reference sequence). For the CDR3, the DNA is TGTGCCAGCTCCCTAACCGGGACAGGTTATAGCAATCAGCCCCAGCATTTT. Amino acid sequence: CASSLTGTGYSNQPQHF.

This clone was seen only a few times. The chain links TRBV7-2 to TRBJ2-7; 7 bases are a match to TRBD2. V was clipped by 1 base and J by 4 bases; unmatched bases: 7. CDR3 length equals 15 residues. The germline CDR1 and CDR2 sequences are SGHTA and FQGNSA. CDR3 residues: CASSLELARIYEQYF. The CDR3 nucleotides are TGTGCCAGCAGCTTAGAACTAGCGAGGATTTACGAGCAGTACTTC. The entire variable domain, with the rest obtained from reference TRBV7-2 and TRBJ2-7, is as follows: GAGVSQSPSNKVTEKGKDVELRCDPISGHTALYWYRQSLGQGLEFLIYFQGNSAPDKSGLPSDRFSAERTGGSVSTLTIQRTQQEDSAVYLCASSLELARIYEQYFGPGTRLTVT.

This chain links TRBV28 with TRBJ1-2, with D unclear. Germline lookup yields CDR1 MDHEN and CDR2 SYDVKM. The CDR3 is 14 residues long. V was pared by 5 bases and J by 4 bases, with 14 bases between. CDR3 protein: CASSPIGRVYGYTF. The CDR3 nucleotides are TGTGCCAGCAGTCCTATCGGGAGGGTCTATGGCTACACCTTC.

The CDR3 loop is CASSIGQSGANVLTF. In DNA, the CDR3 is TGTGCCAGTAGTATTGGGCAGTCTGGGGCCAACGTCCTGACTTTC. The chain employs TRBV19 and TRBJ2-6; D gene unclear. The V end was cut by 3 bases, the J end by 1 base, with 7 bases between. Germline-derived CDR1 and CDR2 are LNHDA and SQIVND (reference sequence). The length of the CDR3 is 15 residues.

V usage is TRBV5-6 and J usage is TRBJ1-5; TRBD1 aligns across 9 bases. Germline CDR1 reads SGHDT; CDR2 reads YYEEEE. The J segment lost 5 bases and the V segment lost 2 bases, leaving 8 bases of the junction unmatched. The CDR3 contains 16 residues. The CDR3 is CASSLSPGQGHQPQHF. The CDR3 coding sequence is TGTGCCAGCAGCTTATCCCCGGGACAGGGACATCAGCCCCAGCATTTT.

The rearrangement joins TRBV7-2 to TRBJ1-1, with 7 bases aligning to TRBD1. The length of the CDR3 is 13 residues. The ends lost 4 bases at V and 4 bases at J; junction bases unmatched: 3. Germline-derived CDR1 and CDR2 are SGHTA and FQGNSA. CDR3 residues: CASSSGTVTEAFF. The CDR3 DNA reads TGTGCCAGCAGCTCGGGGACAGTCACTGAAGCTTTCTTT.

This clone was picked up a small number of times. This chain connects TRBV6-5 to TRBJ2-1; D perhaps matches TRBD2 (5 bases). Germline V gene data show CDR1 as MNHEY and CDR2 as SVGAGI. V lost 0 bases and J lost 6, with 9 bases in between. The CDR3 spans 14 residues. CDR3 nucleotide sequence: TGTGCCAGCAGTTACTCCAGGACTGCCAATGAGCAGTTCTTC. It is translated as CASSYSRTANEQFF.

The V and J genes are TRBV2 and TRBJ1-4; no firm D call. In germline, CDR1 is SNHLY, CDR2 FYNNEI. V was clipped by 6 bases and J by 8 bases, with 16 bases between them. This CDR3 is 14 amino acids long. Here the CDR3 reads CASRETWEGEKLFF. As DNA, the CDR3 is TGTGCCAGCAGGGAGACCTGGGAGGGAGAAAAACTGTTTTTT.

The V and J genes are TRBV2 and TRBJ2-2; 8 bases fit TRBD1. Looked up from germline, CDR1 is SNHLY and CDR2 is FYNNEI. V dropped 0 bases and J dropped 3; count of bases not matched to a gene: 3. There are 16 residues in the CDR3. Written as DNA, the CDR3 is TGTGCCAGCAGTGAAGCGGGCAGGGGGCACACCGGGGAGCTGTTTTTT. Translation gives CASSEAGRGHTGELFF.

A single count supports this clone. The chain uses TRBV6-5 and TRBJ2-5; D unresolved. Germline CDR1 MNHEY, CDR2 SVGAGI. CDR3 length: 13 amino acids. Trimming took off 6 bases at V and 2 bases at J, with 10 bases between the two ends. The CDR3 loop reads CASRWSQQETQYF. CDR3 in DNA: TGTGCCAGCAGGTGGAGCCAGCAAGAGACCCAGTACTTC.

This sequence joins TRBV9 and TRBJ1-3; a weak D match, TRBD1 (5 bases). CDR1 is SGDLS, CDR2 YYNGEE, per germline. Trimming stripped 4 bases from V and 0 bases from J, with 17 bases between. CDR3 length: 17 residues. The CDR3 here is CASSFDSRPLSGNTIYF. CDR3 coding DNA: TGTGCCAGCAGCTTTGACAGCCGACCTCTCTCTGGAAACACCATATATTTT. The variable domain in full, completed from reference TRBV9 and TRBJ1-3, reads DSGVTQTPKHLITATGQRVTLRCSPRSGDLSVYWYQQSLDQGLQFLIQYYNGEERAKGNILERFSAQQFPDLHSELNLSSLELGDSALYFCASSFDSRPLSGNTIYFGEGSWLTVV.

This chain uses TRBV19 with TRBJ1-2; D uncertain. V was trimmed by 7 bases and J by 3 bases, leaving 27 bases between them. The CDR3 is made up of 18 amino acids. Germline CDR1 LNHDA, CDR2 SQIVND (reference sequence). CDR3 sequence: CASTPGYYSPQRDYGYTF. The CDR3 DNA follows: TGTGCCAGTACTCCGGGGTATTACTCCCCTCAAAGAGACTATGGCTACACCTTC. Full variable domain (rest looked up from reference TRBV19 and TRBJ1-2): DGGITQSPKYLFRKEGQNVTLSCEQNLNHDAMYWYRQDPGQGLRLIYYSQIVNDFQKGDIAEGYSVSREKKESFPLTVTSAQKNPTAFYLCASTPGYYSPQRDYGYTFGSGTRLTVV.

The rearrangement joins TRBV19 to TRBJ2-3, with TRBD1 as a possible D gene (6 bases). V gave up 4 bases and J gave up 0 bases, with 17 bases separating them. Germline values: CDR1 LNHDA, CDR2 SQIVND (reference sequence). CDR3 length: 17 amino acids. CDR3 residues: CASSRGWGRGSTDTQYF. The CDR3 nucleotides read TGTGCCAGTAGTAGGGGCTGGGGGCGAGGGAGCACAGATACGCAGTATTTT.